This T cell receptor beta chain comes out of a study of blood T cell repertoires in COVID-19. About the study: The origin of the acute and convalescent COVID-19 samples was the United States, Italy and Spain. The analysed material was cDNA or gDNA that came from T cells, B-cell-depleted T cells, or PBMCs.

In the authors' methods: For nucleated cells, counts were estimated from reference gene primer amplification. Sequencing was performed with immunoSEQ multiplex PCR; in TCRdb, only in-frame clones are kept and a portion is missing. V and J calls and clone size are as listed in that table; D and trimming were resolved from the DNA. The sample consists of around 95,000 clones, 70% to 90% of them appearing once. The clonotype was recovered from a human donor in a cohort sampled during active COVID-19. Sequenced material: peripheral blood.

Here the CDR3 reads CATSDSTTGGGYTF. CDR3 bases: TGTGCCACCAGTGATTCTACGACAGGGGGAGGCTACACCTTC. This sequence joins TRBV24-1 and TRBJ1-2, with TRBD1 matching 9 bases. J gave up 8 bases and V 2 bases, and 5 bases lay outside the gene matches. Germline CDR1 KGHDR, CDR2 SFDVKD. This CDR3 is built from 14 residues.